Listed here are 29 T cell receptor beta chains from one sample, sequenced in a study of T cell responses to AZD1222 COVID-19 vaccine. TCRdb's copy holds only in-frame clones and misses some; the assay was immunoSEQ multiplex PCR. The repertoire holds around 150,000 clones, under 95% seen once, with approximately 5.3% in the top ten. Sequencing used peripheral blood, obtained on day 0 of AZD1222 vaccination. Receptors originate from an adult in good health.

The CDR3 loop is CASSFDRGGNTIYF. The CDR3 DNA reads TGTGCCAGCAGCTTCGACAGGGGAGGAAACACCATATATTTT. V usage is TRBV7-9 and J usage is TRBJ1-3; 8 positions agree with TRBD1. The ends lost 3 bases at V and 4 bases at J; junction bases unmatched: 2. The CDR3 extends over 14 amino acids. CDR1 and CDR2 (germline): SEHNR, FQNEAQ (reference sequence).

The chain has TRBV28 and TRBJ2-5; 9 positions agree with TRBD2. This CDR3 spans 14 amino acids. Per the germline V gene, CDR1 is MDHEN and CDR2 is SYDVKM. V shed 6 bases and J 1 base; nucleotides not matched to a gene: 3. CDR3 sequence (DNA): TGTGCCAGCAGCGAAGCGGGAGGCCAAGAGACCCAGTACTTC. It translates to CASSEAGGQETQYF.

The chain carries TRBV20-1 and TRBJ1-2; 10 bases are a match to TRBD1. CDR1 and CDR2 from the germline V gene are DFQATT and SNEGSKA (reference sequence). The CDR3 runs 14 residues. The V gene end was trimmed by 3 bases and the J gene end by 6 bases; junction bases not matched to a gene: 7. The CDR3 DNA is TGCAGTGCTAGTTTGGACAGGGGGTCGGATGGCTACACCTTC. This codes for CSASLDRGSDGYTF.

The V call is TRBV28, the J call TRBJ2-7; perhaps D is TRBD1 or TRBD2 (5 bases each). Between the trimmed V and J ends, which lost 8 bases and 2 bases, there was a span of 16 bases. CDR3 size: 14 residues. Germline CDR1 MDHEN, CDR2 SYDVKM. The chain's CDR3 is CASGLTGPPYEQYF. CDR3 nucleotides: TGTGCCAGCGGCCTTACGGGGCCTCCCTACGAGCAGTACTTC.

This chain uses TRBV28 with TRBJ1-1; D unresolved. CDR1 is MDHEN, CDR2 SYDVKM, per germline. The V and J ends lost 5 bases and 5 bases respectively, with 12 bases between them. The CDR3 consists of 13 residues. The CDR3 loop is CASSNRLETEAFF. Written as DNA, the CDR3 is TGTGCCAGCAGTAACCGCCTAGAGACTGAAGCTTTCTTT.

The rearrangement links TRBV7-9 to TRBJ2-1; D gene unclear. This CDR3 is built from 15 residues. The germline V and J ends were trimmed by 1 base and 4 bases, with 11 bases remaining between them. Germline CDR1 SEHNR, CDR2 FQNEAQ (reference sequence). CDR3 DNA sequence: TGTGCCAGCAGCTTAGAGAGCGTCAAATACAATGAGCAGTTCTTC. Translating it yields CASSLESVKYNEQFF.

V gene TRBV19 combines with J gene TRBJ2-1, with D unclear. Germline V gene lookup returns CDR1 LNHDA and CDR2 SQIVND (reference sequence). The CDR3 covers 16 residues. Trimming left V 3 bases short and J 4 bases short, with 16 bases between. The chain's CDR3 is CASSMGGVKGYNEQFF. CDR3 nucleotides: TGTGCCAGTAGTATGGGCGGAGTCAAGGGTTACAATGAGCAGTTCTTC.

A single count supports this clone. V gene TRBV3-1 (or the pseudogene TRBV3-2) combines with J gene TRBJ2-5, with 15 bases fitting TRBD2. The germline V gene has CDR1 LGHDT and CDR2 YNNKEL (reference sequence). This CDR3 contains 18 residues. The J segment lost 5 bases and the V segment lost 3 bases, leaving 10 bases of the junction unmatched. This CDR3 is CASSHPRTSGRAWETQYF. The CDR3 DNA follows: TGTGCCAGCAGCCATCCCAGGACTAGCGGGAGGGCATGGGAGACCCAGTACTTC.

The V and J genes are TRBV19 and TRBJ2-1, with D hard to call. Trimming pared 4 bases from V and 4 bases from J, leaving 14 bases between. The CDR3 totals 15 residues. CDR1 LNHDA and CDR2 SQIVND come from the germline V gene (reference sequence). CDR3 protein: CASSNLGSKYNEQFF. The CDR3 nucleotides are TGTGCCAGTAGTAATTTGGGTTCCAAGTACAATGAGCAGTTCTTC.

The chain recombines TRBV5-1 with TRBJ2-3, with D tentatively TRBD1 (5 bases). Between the trimmed V and J ends, which lost 0 bases and 2 bases, there was a span of 10 bases. Per the germline V gene, CDR1 is SGHRS and CDR2 is YFSETQ. The CDR3 spans 15 residues. CDR3 in DNA: TGCGCCAGCAGCTTGGGGCAGGGTTACACAGATACGCAGTATTTT. Translation: CASSLGQGYTDTQYF. The full variable domain, rest sourced from reference TRBV5-1 and TRBJ2-3, is KAGVTQTPRYLIKTRGQQVTLSCSPISGHRSVSWYQQTPGQGLQFLFEYFSETQRNKGNFPGRFSGRQFSNSRSEMNVSTLELGDSALYLCASSLGQGYTDTQYFGPGTRLTVL.

The chain joins TRBV5-4 to TRBJ2-2; the match to TRBD2 covers 9 bases. Germline values: CDR1 SGHNT, CDR2 YYREEE (reference sequence). The ends lost 0 bases at V and 5 bases at J; junction bases unmatched: 5. CDR3 length equals 16 residues. Here the CDR3 DNA reads TGTGCCAGCAGCTTGGGTGCTGCGGGAGGGACCGGGGAGCTGTTTTTT. Protein: CASSLGAAGGTGELFF. Complete variable domain (other parts from reference TRBV5-4 and TRBJ2-2): ETGVTQSPTHLIKTRGQQVTLRCSSQSGHNTVSWYQQALGQGPQFIFQYYREEENGRGNFPPRFSGLQFPNYSSELNVNALELDDSALYLCASSLGAAGGTGELFFGEGSRLTVL.

The rearrangement joins TRBV18 to TRBJ1-3; no firm D call. Germline lookup yields CDR1 KGHSH and CDR2 LQKENI. V gave up 7 bases and J gave up 0 bases, with 13 bases separating them. The CDR3 contains 15 residues. The CDR3 nucleotides read TGTGCCAGCTTCTCCTCCAGTAACTCTGGAAACACCATATATTTT. Its translation is CASFSSSNSGNTIYF.

The chain is built from TRBV3-1 (or the pseudogene TRBV3-2) and TRBJ2-5; tentative D call: TRBD2 (6 bases). Germline V CDR1 and CDR2: LGHDT, YNNKEL (reference sequence). V lost 2 bases and J lost 3, with 10 bases in between. The CDR3 runs to 14 residues. The CDR3 region is CASSQPGLKETQYF. CDR3 sequence (DNA): TGTGCCAGCAGCCAACCGGGACTGAAAGAGACCCAGTACTTC.

CDR3 protein: CASSPPGAFVHEQYF. CDR3 nucleotides: TGCGCCAGCAGCCCCCCGGGAGCCTTTGTCCACGAGCAGTACTTC. The rearrangement uses TRBV5-1 and TRBJ2-7; D may be TRBD2 (6 bases). Deletions cut 4 bases from V and 5 bases from J, with 19 bases between. The CDR3 covers 15 residues. CDR1 SGHRS and CDR2 YFSETQ come from the germline V gene. The full variable domain, completed using reference TRBV5-1 and TRBJ2-7, is KAGVTQTPRYLIKTRGQQVTLSCSPISGHRSVSWYQQTPGQGLQFLFEYFSETQRNKGNFPGRFSGRQFSNSRSEMNVSTLELGDSALYLCASSPPGAFVHEQYFGPGTRLTVT.

Here the CDR3 DNA reads TGTGCCAGCAGTTTAGCGGGGAGCAATCAGCCCCAGCATTTT. Amino acid sequence: CASSLAGSNQPQHF. The chain joins TRBV27 to TRBJ1-5; the D is unclear. With 2 bases removed from V and 1 base from J, the gap between germline ends came to 6 bases. CDR1 and CDR2 (germline): MNHEY, SMNVEV (reference sequence). The length of the CDR3 is 14 residues.

The chain couples TRBV19 to TRBJ1-2, with TRBD1 identical over 9 bases. CDR3 size: 12 residues. Looked up from germline, CDR1 is LNHDA and CDR2 is SQIVND (reference sequence). V was clipped by 6 bases and J by 7 bases; unmatched bases: 3. CDR3 in amino acids: CASRQGASGYTF. DNA for the CDR3: TGTGCCAGTAGACAGGGGGCTAGTGGCTACACCTTC. The whole variable domain, filled in from reference TRBV19 and TRBJ1-2, reads DGGITQSPKYLFRKEGQNVTLSCEQNLNHDAMYWYRQDPGQGLRLIYYSQIVNDFQKGDIAEGYSVSREKKESFPLTVTSAQKNPTAFYLCASRQGASGYTFGSGTRLTVV.

CDR3 DNA: TGCGCCAGCAGTCCCAGCGGAAGCACAGATACGCAGTATTTT. This sequence encodes CASSPSGSTDTQYF. The chain recombines TRBV10-1 with TRBJ2-3, with D perhaps matching TRBD2 (5 bases). In germline, CDR1 is WNHNN, CDR2 SYGVQD (reference sequence). Trimming shortened V by 5 bases and J by 0 bases, and 9 bases separated the two germline ends. The CDR3 loop spans 14 amino acids.

The chain carries TRBV5-1 and TRBJ1-2, with 9 bases lining up with TRBD1. The CDR3 loop spans 14 amino acids. With 4 bases clipped from V and 1 base from J, the junction kept 2 bases outside the gene matches. The V gene's germline CDR1 is SGHRS and CDR2 YFSETQ. CDR3 in DNA: TGCGCCAGCAGCACGGGACAGGGTAACTATGGCTACACCTTC. It translates to CASSTGQGNYGYTF.

As regards this clone: An end of the junction does not agree with germline; a read error may underlie this. V gene TRBV7-2 combines with J gene TRBJ2-1; 11 bases map to TRBD2. Germline assignment: CDR1 SGHTA and CDR2 FQGNSA. CDR3 length equals 18 residues. The CDR3 nucleotides are TGTGCCAGCAGCCACCGGGGGGGGACTAGCGGCCCCTACAGTGAGCAGTTCTTC. It encodes CASSHRGGTSGPYSEQFF.

The gene calls are TRBV23-1 and TRBJ2-2; no reliable D call. TRBV23-1 has ORF status, its function being uncertain. The CDR3 totals 16 residues. V lost 4 bases and J 3 bases, leaving 15 bases between the germline ends. For the CDR3, the DNA is TGCGCCAGCAGTCCGCCAAGGGATAAAGACACCGGGGAGCTGTTTTTT. Protein sequence: CASSPPRDKDTGELFF.

This clone was picked up one time. The chain recombines TRBV18 with TRBJ2-7; 7 bases line up with TRBD1. CDR1 KGHSH and CDR2 LQKENI come from the germline V gene. CDR3 length: 14 amino acids. V lost 5 bases to trimming and J lost 6 bases; unmatched junction nucleotides: 10. CDR3 bases: TGTGCCAGCTCATTCACACCGACAGGGTCCGAGCAGTACTTC. This codes for CASSFTPTGSEQYF.

The chain recombines TRBV28 with TRBJ2-1; D uncertain. The ends were cut back, 8 bases at V and 14 bases at J, with 19 bases in the middle. Germline CDR1 is MDHEN and CDR2 is SYDVKM. CDR3 length: 12 amino acids. The CDR3 reads CASCTGRSQKFF. The CDR3 DNA is TGTGCCAGCTGCACCGGACGGTCTCAAAAGTTCTTC.

The table lists this clone with a count of one. The CDR3: CASSVGGSRDEQYF. The CDR3 DNA reads as TGTGCCAGCAGCGTAGGAGGATCCCGTGACGAGCAGTACTTC. J is TRBJ2-7 and V is TRBV9; D call uncertain. The V end was cut by 0 bases, the J end by 5 bases, with 12 bases between. Looked up from germline, CDR1 is SGDLS and CDR2 is YYNGEE. CDR3 length equals 14 residues.

This clone was counted between two and nine times. The chain couples TRBV7-2 to TRBJ2-7; TRBD1 is a possible D gene (5 bases). V was cut by 6 bases and J by 5 bases, with 17 bases left in between. Germline CDR1 is SGHTA and CDR2 is FQGNSA. The CDR3 has 14 amino acids. In DNA form, the CDR3 reads TGTGCCAGCAGGCCGTCAGGGTCCATGAACGAGCAGTACTTC. Protein: CASRPSGSMNEQYF.

The chain uses TRBV7-2 and TRBJ2-3; D may be TRBD1 or TRBD2 (5 bases each). This CDR3 has 13 residues. Trimming pared 1 base from V and 8 bases from J, leaving 10 bases between. The germline CDR1 and CDR2 sequences are SGHTA and FQGNSA. CDR3 in amino acids: CASSLGGTVTQYF. The CDR3 DNA sequence: TGTGCCAGCAGCTTAGGAGGGACGGTTACGCAGTATTTT.

The chain recombines TRBV15 with TRBJ2-6; D is undetermined. This CDR3 comprises 15 residues. Germline CDR1 reads LNHNV; CDR2 reads YYDKDF (reference sequence). V dropped 0 bases and J dropped 4 bases, with 7 bases sitting between them. The CDR3 loop reads CATSRDYDGANVLTF. CDR3 nucleotide sequence: TGTGCCACCAGCAGAGATTATGACGGGGCCAACGTCCTGACTTTC.

The chain joins TRBV11-3 to TRBJ2-2; unclear D gene. The CDR3 sequence is 14 residues long. The germline CDR1 and CDR2 sequences are SGHNT and YENEEA. Between the trimmed V and J ends, which lost 4 bases and 1 base, there was a span of 7 bases. The CDR3 sequence is CASSSDQNTGELFF. For the CDR3, the DNA is TGTGCCAGCAGCTCCGATCAGAACACCGGGGAGCTGTTTTTT.

This rearrangement joins TRBV2 to TRBJ1-5; TRBD1 matches at 7 bases. With 2 bases clipped from V and 9 bases from J, the junction kept 13 bases outside the gene matches. The CDR3 has 16 residues. Germline V gene lookup returns CDR1 SNHLY and CDR2 FYNNEI. The CDR3 DNA reads TGTGCCAGCAGTGAATTCTTCCGACAGGGTGTAAGGCCCCAGCATTTT. Protein: CASSEFFRQGVRPQHF. Combining the CDR3 with reference TRBV2 and TRBJ1-5 gives the whole variable domain EPEVTQTPSHQVTQMGQEVILRCVPISNHLYFYWYRQILGQKVEFLVSFYNNEISEKSEIFDDQFSVERPDGSNFTLKIRSTKLEDSAMYFCASSEFFRQGVRPQHFGDGTRLSIL.

The rearrangement joins TRBV19 to TRBJ2-3, with D possibly matching TRBD1 (6 bases). This CDR3 contains 13 residues. Germline V gene sequence: CDR1 LNHDA, CDR2 SQIVND (reference sequence). Between the trimmed V and J ends, which lost 7 bases and 3 bases, there was a span of 11 bases. In DNA form, the CDR3 reads TGTGCCAGTATTCTTCAGGGGACAGATACGCAGTATTTT. Translated, it gives CASILQGTDTQYF.